This TCR beta chain was recovered during a study of identical twins. The sample holds many counts of this clonotype. The junction departs from germline at one end; a sequencing error may be responsible. The germline CDR1 and CDR2 sequences are MGHDK and SYGVNS. CDR3 length: 11 residues. A single record per CDR3 protein comes from TCRdb applying MiXCR to the 5' RACE reads. The data show about 700,000 distinct CDR3 sequences, roughly 6% seen once. The sequencing sample was made of naive T cells sorted from blood. This receptor was identified in a man between 18 and 29 years old in good health. This sequence joins TRBV25-1 and TRBJ1-3; D is possibly TRBD1 (5 bases). CDR3 sequence reads: CASSERGSWEF. The CDR3 DNA reads TGTGCCAGCAGTGAAAGGGGCAGCTGGGAATTT.